Presented here are 6 T cell receptor beta chains from one specimen sequenced in a study of CD4 T cells in relation to SARS-CoV-2 and coronaviruses. Antigen specificity for these receptors is unknown. Sequenced by immunoSEQ multiplex PCR; TCRdb stores in-frame clones only, minus some. The sample holds over 35,000 clones, under 85% seen once. Material: memory CD4+ T cells from PBMCs, cultured in vitro. Receptors were obtained from an adult with COVID-19.

The genes are TRBV28 and TRBJ2-7; 8 bases agree with TRBD2. Germline V lookup: CDR1 MDHEN, CDR2 SYDVKM. Unmatched junction bases numbered 7, after V lost 1 base and J lost 2 bases. The CDR3 has 16 residues. CDR3 sequence (DNA): TGTGCCAGCAGTTTATCCCCGGCGGGAGGTACCTACGAGCAGTACTTC. This sequence encodes CASSLSPAGGTYEQYF.

This clone was seen only a few times. J is TRBJ1-2 and V is TRBV16; D gene ambiguous. This CDR3 spans 14 amino acids. Germline V gene data show CDR1 as KGHSY and CDR2 as FQNENV. The ends were cut back, 6 bases at V and 3 bases at J, with 14 bases in the middle. The CDR3 nucleotides read TGTGCCAGCAGTGTCGACTTAGGGCACTATGGCTACACCTTC. This gives the protein CASSVDLGHYGYTF.

V is TRBV5-1 and J is TRBJ2-7; D uncertain. The germline V gene encodes CDR1 SGHRS and CDR2 YFSETQ. With 6 bases removed from V and 1 base from J, the gap between germline ends came to 8 bases. CDR3 length: 12 residues. The CDR3 loop reads CASKDGSYEQYF. The CDR3 region has the DNA TGCGCCAGCAAGGACGGATCCTACGAGCAGTACTTC.

The rearrangement links TRBV28 to TRBJ2-2; D perhaps matches TRBD1 (6 bases). In germline, CDR1 is MDHEN, CDR2 SYDVKM. This CDR3 is 15 amino acids long. V lost 5 bases, J lost 2 bases, and 12 bases lay in between. Written as DNA, the CDR3 is TGTGCCAGCAGTAAGGCAGGGGCCAACACCGGGGAGCTGTTTTTT. Its protein product is CASSKAGANTGELFF.

This clone has just one count. This rearrangement joins TRBV5-4 to TRBJ2-2; 7 nucleotides align to TRBD2. Germline CDR1 and CDR2: SGHNT and YYREEE (reference sequence). This CDR3 comprises 17 residues. The J segment lost 4 bases and the V segment lost 5 bases, leaving 14 bases of the junction unmatched. The CDR3 DNA is TGTGCCAGCAGGTTGACTAATGGGGGACTAACCACCGGGGAGCTGTTTTTT. Its translation: CASRLTNGGLTTGELFF.

J is TRBJ1-1 and V is TRBV29-1; maybe TRBD1 (5 bases). The germline V gene encodes CDR1 SQVTM and CDR2 ANQGSEA. V was trimmed by 1 base and J by 1 base, leaving 10 bases between them. The CDR3 contains 14 residues. CDR3 in amino acids: CSVEARGWNTEAFF. For the CDR3, the DNA is TGCAGCGTTGAAGCACGGGGGTGGAACACTGAAGCTTTCTTT.